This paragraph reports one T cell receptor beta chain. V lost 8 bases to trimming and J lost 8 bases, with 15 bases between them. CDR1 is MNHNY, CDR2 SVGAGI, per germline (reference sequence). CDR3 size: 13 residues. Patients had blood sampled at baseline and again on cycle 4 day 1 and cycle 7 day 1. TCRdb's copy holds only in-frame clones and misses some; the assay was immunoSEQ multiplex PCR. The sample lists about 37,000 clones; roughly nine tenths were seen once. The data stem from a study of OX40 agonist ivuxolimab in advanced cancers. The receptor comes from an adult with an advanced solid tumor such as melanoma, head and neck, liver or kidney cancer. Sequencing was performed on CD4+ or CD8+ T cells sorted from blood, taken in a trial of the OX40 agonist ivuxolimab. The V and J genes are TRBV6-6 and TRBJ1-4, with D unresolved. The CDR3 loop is CASVKDELEKLFF. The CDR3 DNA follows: TGTGCCAGCGTCAAGGACGAACTAGAAAAACTGTTTTTT.